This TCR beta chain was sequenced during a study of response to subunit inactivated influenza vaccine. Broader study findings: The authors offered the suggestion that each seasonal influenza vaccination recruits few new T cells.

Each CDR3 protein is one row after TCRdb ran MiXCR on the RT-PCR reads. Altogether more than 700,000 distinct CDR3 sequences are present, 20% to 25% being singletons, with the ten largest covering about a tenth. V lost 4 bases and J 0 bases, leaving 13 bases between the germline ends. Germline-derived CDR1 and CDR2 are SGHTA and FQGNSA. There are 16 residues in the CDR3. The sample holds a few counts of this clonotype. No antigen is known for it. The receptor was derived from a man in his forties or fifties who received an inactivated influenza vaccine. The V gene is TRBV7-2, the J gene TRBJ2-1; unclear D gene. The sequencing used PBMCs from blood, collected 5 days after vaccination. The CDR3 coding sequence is TGTGCCAGCAGCTCCTCCTTCCTGAGCTCCTACAATGAGCAGTTCTTC. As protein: CASSSSFLSSYNEQFF.